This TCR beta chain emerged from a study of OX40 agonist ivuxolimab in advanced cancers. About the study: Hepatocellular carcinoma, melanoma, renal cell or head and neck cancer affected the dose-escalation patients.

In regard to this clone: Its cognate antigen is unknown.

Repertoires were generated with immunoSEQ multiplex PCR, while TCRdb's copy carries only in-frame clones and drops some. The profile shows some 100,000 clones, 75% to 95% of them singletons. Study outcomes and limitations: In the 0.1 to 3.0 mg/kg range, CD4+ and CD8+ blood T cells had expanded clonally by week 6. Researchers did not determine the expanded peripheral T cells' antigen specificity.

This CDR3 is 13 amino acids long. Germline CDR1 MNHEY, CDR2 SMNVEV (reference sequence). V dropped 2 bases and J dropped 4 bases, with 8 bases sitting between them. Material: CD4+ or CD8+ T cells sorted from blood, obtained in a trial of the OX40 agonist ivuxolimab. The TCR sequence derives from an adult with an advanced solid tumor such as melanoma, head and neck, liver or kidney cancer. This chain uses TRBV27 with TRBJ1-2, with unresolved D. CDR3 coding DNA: TGTGCCAGCAGTTTAGTACATGGCTATGGCTACACCTTC. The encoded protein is CASSLVHGYGYTF.